This T cell receptor beta chain was recorded in a study of blood T cells in healthy people across ages. This clonotype was seen a few times. Its target is unknown. Per the germline V gene, CDR1 is SGHRS and CDR2 is YFSETQ. CDR3 size: 13 residues. Sample-barcoded 5' priming and a J-beta primer mix drove a second PCR of about 6 to 12 cycles. Each cDNA molecule, via a template-switch adaptor with 12 random nucleotides, was tagged. TCRdb analysed the 5' RACE reads with MiXCR anew, one entry per CDR3 protein. The data hold over a million distinct CDR3 sequences, with 40% to 50% observed a single time. Whole-study findings and limits: Age brought a roughly linear fall in TCR beta diversity measured per million T cells. PBMCs were not sorted, which prevented a conclusive comparison of naive versus antigen-experienced cells.

The sequence was obtained from an older woman in good health. The sample comprised blood. The chain combines TRBV5-1 with TRBJ2-7; D is possibly TRBD1 (6 bases). Judging by the DNA end, TRBJ2-5 fits better; the J call may be wrong. The CDR3 sequence: CASSSAGVKTQYF. CDR3 nucleotide sequence: TGCGCCAGCAGCTCAGCAGGGGTGAAGACCCAGTACTTC.